These T cell receptor beta chains were read from a single sample in a study of ipilimumab plus nivolumab after autologous stem cell transplantation. TCRdb keeps only in-frame clones here, not all; method: immunoSEQ multiplex PCR. The top ten clones hold less than 2.5% of a sample with fewer than 85,000 clones, around 80% of them seen once. The sample was PBMCs, taken in a trial of ipilimumab plus nivolumab as post-transplant consolidation. The origin of the receptors is a male donor with diffuse large B-cell lymphoma. CDR3s include the opening cysteine and the closing phenylalanine or tryptophan. Fields, in order: clone size, CDR3 length, J gene, V gene, D gene, CDR3 protein, CDR3 DNA. A D gene is named only where the DNA matches it firmly. For some rows the clone size is stated as once, few or many, or as a class when expanded; others skip it.

clone size: NA; CDR3 length: 14; J gene: TRBJ1-4; V gene: TRBV7-8; D gene: NA; CDR3 protein: CASSEGTRNEKLFF; CDR3 DNA: TGTGCCAGCAGCGAGGGGACTAGGAATGAAAAACTGTTTTTT
clone size: NA; CDR3 length: 16; J gene: TRBJ1-3; V gene: TRBV5-1; D gene: TRBD1; CDR3 protein: CASSLVWQGAGNTIYF; CDR3 DNA: TGCGCCAGCAGCTTGGTGTGGCAGGGGGCTGGAAACACCATATATTTT
clone size: NA; CDR3 length: 15; J gene: TRBJ1-2; V gene: TRBV6-5; D gene: NA; CDR3 protein: CASSLRRTTHYGYTF; CDR3 DNA: TGTGCCAGCAGCCTCCGACGAACAACTCACTATGGCTACACCTTC
clone size: once; CDR3 length: 14; J gene: TRBJ1-5; V gene: TRBV6-6; D gene: NA; CDR3 protein: CASSYLGQPQPQHF; CDR3 DNA: TGTGCCAGCAGTTACTTAGGACAGCCCCAGCCCCAGCATTTT
clone size: once; CDR3 length: 13; J gene: TRBJ2-2; V gene: TRBV5-1; D gene: NA; CDR3 protein: CASSFTTDGELFF; CDR3 DNA: TGCGCCAGCAGCTTTACGACAGACGGGGAGCTGTTTTTT
clone size: NA; CDR3 length: 11; J gene: TRBJ1-2; V gene: TRBV20-1; D gene: NA; CDR3 protein: CSAGDGQFYTF; CDR3 DNA: TGCAGTGCTGGGGACGGACAATTCTACACCTTC
clone size: NA; CDR3 length: 13; J gene: TRBJ1-2; V gene: TRBV7-2; D gene: TRBD1; CDR3 protein: CASSPGQVYGYTF; CDR3 DNA: TGTGCCAGCAGCCCGGGACAGGTCTATGGCTACACCTTC
clone size: NA; CDR3 length: 15; J gene: TRBJ1-6; V gene: TRBV5-1; D gene: NA; CDR3 protein: CASSRESFYNSPLHF; CDR3 DNA: TGCGCCAGCAGCCGGGAGAGCTTCTATAATTCACCCCTCCACTTT
clone size: NA; CDR3 length: 18; J gene: TRBJ2-7; V gene: TRBV19; D gene: TRBD1; CDR3 protein: CASSTDLTGTGSPLEQYF; CDR3 DNA: TGTGCCAGTAGTACGGACCTAACCGGGACAGGGAGCCCTTTGGAGCAGTACTTC
clone size: NA; CDR3 length: 14; J gene: TRBJ2-3; V gene: TRBV2; D gene: NA; CDR3 protein: CASSERGALDTQYF; CDR3 DNA: TGTGCCAGCAGTGAACGGGGGGCTTTAGATACGCAGTATTTT
clone size: NA; CDR3 length: 14; J gene: TRBJ2-7; V gene: TRBV2; D gene: NA; CDR3 protein: CASGRSTQVGEQYF; CDR3 DNA: TGTGCCAGCGGTCGAAGCACCCAAGTCGGCGAGCAGTACTTC
clone size: NA; CDR3 length: 14; J gene: TRBJ1-1; V gene: TRBV5-5; D gene: NA; CDR3 protein: CASSPINRDTEAFF; CDR3 DNA: TGTGCCAGCAGCCCGATTAACAGGGACACTGAAGCTTTCTTT
clone size: NA; CDR3 length: 15; J gene: TRBJ2-5; V gene: TRBV7-7; D gene: NA; CDR3 protein: CASSLAGGTQETQYF; CDR3 DNA: TGTGCCAGCAGCTTAGCTGGGGGTACCCAAGAGACCCAGTACTTC
clone size: NA; CDR3 length: 15; J gene: TRBJ1-3; V gene: TRBV5-6; D gene: NA; CDR3 protein: CASSLGGSSGNTIYF; CDR3 DNA: TGTGCCAGCAGCTTGGGGGGTAGCTCTGGAAACACCATATATTTT
clone size: NA; CDR3 length: 17; J gene: TRBJ2-6; V gene: TRBV7-9; D gene: NA; CDR3 protein: CASSSWGRGAGANVLTF; CDR3 DNA: TGTGCCAGCAGTTCCTGGGGGCGCGGTGCTGGGGCCAACGTCCTGACTTTC
clone size: NA; CDR3 length: 13; J gene: TRBJ1-4; V gene: TRBV2; D gene: NA; CDR3 protein: CASSGSGIEKLFF; CDR3 DNA: TGTGCCAGCAGTGGTTCGGGTATTGAAAAACTGTTTTTT
clone size: few; CDR3 length: 11; J gene: TRBJ1-2; V gene: TRBV20-1; D gene: NA; CDR3 protein: CSAGEDYGYTF; CDR3 DNA: TGCAGTGCTGGGGAGGACTATGGCTACACCTTC
clone size: once; CDR3 length: 13; J gene: TRBJ2-7; V gene: TRBV7-6; D gene: NA; CDR3 protein: CASSRTQGSEQYF; CDR3 DNA: TGTGCCAGCAGCCGGACTCAGGGCTCCGAGCAGTACTTC
clone size: NA; CDR3 length: 15; J gene: TRBJ1-1; V gene: TRBV2; D gene: NA; CDR3 protein: CASSESRGPGVRAFF; CDR3 DNA: TGTGCCAGCAGTGAATCGAGGGGACCGGGGGTAAGAGCTTTCTTT
clone size: NA; CDR3 length: 14; J gene: TRBJ1-2; V gene: TRBV7-9; D gene: NA; CDR3 protein: CASSLAPAIYGYTF; CDR3 DNA: TGTGCCAGCAGCTTAGCCCCAGCCATCTATGGCTACACCTTC
clone size: once; CDR3 length: 15; J gene: TRBJ1-2; V gene: TRBV18; D gene: NA; CDR3 protein: CASSSGTTFNYGYTF; CDR3 DNA: TGTGCCAGCTCATCCGGGACAACTTTTAACTATGGCTACACCTTC
clone size: NA; CDR3 length: 16; J gene: TRBJ1-3; V gene: TRBV30; D gene: NA; CDR3 protein: CAWTQIGRSSGNTIYF; CDR3 DNA: TGTGCCTGGACCCAGATAGGACGTAGCTCTGGAAACACCATATATTTT
clone size: NA; CDR3 length: 13; J gene: TRBJ1-5; V gene: TRBV10-3; D gene: NA; CDR3 protein: CAISEGGNAPQHF; CDR3 DNA: TGTGCCATCAGTGAGGGCGGGAATGCGCCCCAGCATTTT
clone size: NA; CDR3 length: 14; J gene: TRBJ2-2; V gene: TRBV5-1; D gene: NA; CDR3 protein: CASTRRSNTGELFF; CDR3 DNA: TGCGCCAGCACAAGACGGAGCAACACCGGGGAGCTGTTTTTT
clone size: once; CDR3 length: 15; J gene: TRBJ1-5; V gene: TRBV15; D gene: NA; CDR3 protein: CATSRTRGANQPQHF; CDR3 DNA: TGTGCCACCAGCAGGACTCGGGGGGCCAATCAGCCCCAGCATTTT
clone size: many; CDR3 length: 11; J gene: TRBJ2-1; V gene: TRBV7-9; D gene: NA; CDR3 protein: CASSLEQAEFF; CDR3 DNA: TGTGCCAGCAGCTTAGAACAGGCCGAGTTCTTC
clone size: NA; CDR3 length: 14; J gene: TRBJ2-3; V gene: TRBV5-6; D gene: NA; CDR3 protein: CASSLDQRTDTQYF; CDR3 DNA: TGTGCCAGCAGCTTGGACCAACGCACAGATACGCAGTATTTT
clone size: NA; CDR3 length: 13; J gene: TRBJ1-1; V gene: TRBV5-8; D gene: NA; CDR3 protein: CASSAQGWTEAFF; CDR3 DNA: TGTGCCAGCAGTGCTCAGGGTTGGACTGAAGCTTTCTTT
clone size: NA; CDR3 length: 13; J gene: TRBJ2-3; V gene: TRBV2; D gene: NA; CDR3 protein: CASSEGTIDTQYF; CDR3 DNA: TGTGCCAGCAGTGAAGGGACTATTGATACGCAGTATTTT
clone size: NA; CDR3 length: 13; J gene: TRBJ1-2; V gene: TRBV6-5; D gene: NA; CDR3 protein: CASRNNERDGYTF; CDR3 DNA: TGTGCCAGCAGGAACAACGAAAGGGATGGCTACACCTTC
clone size: NA; CDR3 length: 14; J gene: TRBJ2-2; V gene: TRBV10-1; D gene: NA; CDR3 protein: CASSLGGPTGELFF; CDR3 DNA: TGCGCCAGCAGTTTAGGGGGGCCGACCGGGGAGCTGTTTTTT
clone size: NA; CDR3 length: 16; J gene: TRBJ1-4; V gene: TRBV5-5; D gene: TRBD1; CDR3 protein: CASSLERDRAGEKLFF; CDR3 DNA: TGTGCCAGCAGCTTGGAGAGGGACAGGGCTGGCGAAAAACTGTTTTTT
clone size: NA; CDR3 length: 14; J gene: TRBJ2-3; V gene: TRBV7-3; D gene: NA; CDR3 protein: CASSPQHSTDTQYF; CDR3 DNA: TGTGCCAGCAGCCCCCAGCATAGCACAGATACGCAGTATTTT